Presented here are 18 T cell receptor beta chains from one specimen sequenced in a study of blood T cell repertoires in COVID-19. The table came from immunoSEQ multiplex PCR; TCRdb's copy has only in-frame clones and leaves some out. The repertoire consists of 200,000 to 250,000 clones, with about nine tenths occurring once and the leading ten covering 1.7%. The sample taken for sequencing was peripheral blood. These receptor sequences come from a man aged 65 to 79 with acute or convalescent COVID-19.

The V and J genes are TRBV18 and TRBJ1-2; 7 positions match TRBD1. V was pared by 4 bases and J by 0 bases, with 5 bases of the junction left unmatched. Germline V CDR1 and CDR2: KGHSH, LQKENI. This CDR3 spans 15 amino acids. This CDR3 is CASSLRDRANYGYTF. CDR3 sequence (DNA): TGTGCCAGCTCACTCCGGGACAGAGCTAACTATGGCTACACCTTC.

This rearrangement joins TRBV5-1 to TRBJ2-2; 7 bases are shared with TRBD1. V lost 3 bases to trimming and J lost 4 bases; unmatched junction nucleotides: 3. In germline, CDR1 is SGHRS, CDR2 YFSETQ. The CDR3 is 14 amino acids. For the CDR3, the DNA is TGCGCCAGCAGCTCCACAGGGGTCACCGGGGAGCTGTTTTTT. Its protein is CASSSTGVTGELFF.

In its sample, this clone was seen once. The genes are TRBV2 and TRBJ1-6, with 7 bases matching TRBD1. The CDR3 extends over 16 amino acids. Per germline, CDR1 SNHLY and CDR2 FYNNEI. V lost 7 bases and J lost 9; bases outside the gene matches: 15. This CDR3 reads CASTSPFGTVGSPLHF. CDR3 bases: TGTGCCAGCACTTCACCCTTCGGGACAGTCGGTTCACCCCTCCACTTT.

The chain combines TRBV5-5 with TRBJ2-7, with TRBD2 matching over 12 bases. This CDR3 is built from 15 residues. Germline CDR1 SGHKS, CDR2 YYEKEE (reference sequence). V gave up 6 bases and J gave up 5 bases; unmatched junction bases: 9. The CDR3 nucleotides are TGTGCCAGCAACAGACTAGCGGGAGAAAAGGACGAGCAGTACTTC. Translated: CASNRLAGEKDEQYF.

The J gene is TRBJ2-5, the V gene TRBV5-1; 12 bases agree with TRBD2. This CDR3 is built from 16 residues. CDR1 and CDR2 from the germline V gene are SGHRS and YFSETQ. Unmatched junction bases numbered 4, after V lost 0 bases and J lost 4 bases. The CDR3 here is CASSLATSGRGETQYF. CDR3 coding DNA: TGCGCCAGCAGCTTGGCGACTAGCGGGAGAGGAGAGACCCAGTACTTC.

The rearrangement joins TRBV27 to TRBJ1-5; maybe TRBD1 (5 bases). The CDR3 length is 13 residues. In germline, CDR1 is MNHEY, CDR2 SMNVEV (reference sequence). Trimming left V 3 bases short and J 5 bases short, with 8 bases between. This CDR3 reads CASSFDRYQPQHF. CDR3 DNA sequence: TGTGCCAGCAGTTTCGACAGATATCAGCCCCAGCATTTT.

This chain connects TRBV5-5 to TRBJ2-7; TRBD1 matches at 7 bases. Unmatched junction bases numbered 11, after V lost 5 bases and J lost 0 bases. Germline V gene sequence: CDR1 SGHKS, CDR2 YYEKEE (reference sequence). This CDR3 region has 16 residues. CDR3 in DNA: TGTGCCAGCAGTTACCGCTCGACAGGGAGCTCCTACGAGCAGTACTTC. As protein: CASSYRSTGSSYEQYF.

This sequence joins TRBV27 and TRBJ1-5, with D uncertain. V was trimmed by 2 bases and J by 3 bases, leaving 8 bases between them. Germline loops: CDR1 MNHEY, CDR2 SMNVEV (reference sequence). The CDR3 runs 14 residues. CDR3 in amino acids: CASSLQAYNQPQHF. The CDR3 nucleotides are TGTGCCAGCAGTTTACAGGCTTACAATCAGCCCCAGCATTTT.

The table lists this clone with a few counts. The chain recombines TRBV19 with TRBJ1-2, with TRBD1 matching over 9 bases. The CDR3 covers 13 residues. The germline V gene has CDR1 LNHDA and CDR2 SQIVND (reference sequence). Trimming at V came to 6 bases and at J to 6 bases, leaving 5 bases not matched to a gene. The CDR3, as DNA: TGTGCCAGTAGGATGACAGGGGGGGATGGCTACACCTTC. This encodes CASRMTGGDGYTF.

This chain uses TRBV18 with TRBJ2-7; 14 bases align to TRBD2. The germline CDR1 and CDR2 sequences are KGHSH and LQKENI. Trimming cost V 2 bases and J 2 bases; bases outside gene matches: 5. The CDR3 loop spans 17 amino acids. This CDR3 reads CASSPARLAGGAYEQYF. CDR3 DNA sequence: TGTGCCAGCTCACCAGCCAGACTAGCGGGAGGGGCCTACGAGCAGTACTTC.

This chain links TRBV19 with TRBJ2-2; D call uncertain. The germline gives CDR1 LNHDA, CDR2 SQIVND (reference sequence). Trimming left V 3 bases short and J 1 base short, with 6 bases between. The CDR3 is 14 amino acids. CDR3: CASSILVNTGELFF. CDR3 bases: TGTGCCAGTAGTATCCTAGTGAACACCGGGGAGCTGTTTTTT.

The chain links TRBV24-1 to TRBJ1-2; the match to TRBD1 covers 8 bases. The CDR3 has 13 amino acids. Germline lookup yields CDR1 KGHDR and CDR2 SFDVKD. The V gene end was trimmed by 5 bases and the J gene end by 2 bases; junction bases not matched to a gene: 0. CDR3: CATSGQGNYGYTF. The CDR3 DNA follows: TGTGCCACCAGTGGACAGGGGAACTATGGCTACACCTTC.

The chain links TRBV28 to TRBJ1-5; TRBD1 aligns across 7 bases. CDR1 and CDR2 (germline): MDHEN, SYDVKM. Losses at the gene ends were 6 bases for V and 1 base for J; bases not matched to a gene: 9. The CDR3 has 16 residues. The DNA of the CDR3 is TGTGCCAGCAGCCAGACAGGGATATTGAGCAATCAGCCCCAGCATTTT. It translates to CASSQTGILSNQPQHF.

This clone was found once. The CDR3 DNA is TGTGCCAGCAGCGTAGCGAACAGGGTGACCTTC. Residues: CASSVANRVTF. This chain links TRBV9 with TRBJ1-2, with D possibly being TRBD1 (6 bases). CDR1 and CDR2 (germline): SGDLS, YYNGEE. Trimming removed 0 bases from V and 14 bases from J, with 11 bases in between. This CDR3 comprises 11 residues.

The chain links TRBV4-1 to TRBJ1-5; TRBD1 is a possible D gene (5 bases). This CDR3 is built from 13 residues. The V end was cut by 4 bases, the J end by 5 bases, with 9 bases between. The V gene's germline CDR1 is MGHRA and CDR2 YSYEKL. CDR3 coding DNA: TGCGCCAGCAGCCCAGACAGATATCAGCCCCAGCATTTT. Its translation is CASSPDRYQPQHF.

This chain joins TRBV7-9 and TRBJ2-3; the D gene is possibly TRBD2 (5 bases). This CDR3 contains 13 residues. Germline-derived CDR1 and CDR2 are SEHNR and FQNEAQ (reference sequence). V lost 3 bases, J lost 6 bases, and 10 bases lay in between. The chain's CDR3 is CASSFTGVDTQYF. CDR3 nucleotide sequence: TGTGCCAGCAGCTTCACCGGGGTGGATACGCAGTATTTT. Looking up the rest from reference TRBV7-9 and TRBJ2-3 gives the full variable domain: DTGVSQNPRHKITKRGQNVTFRCDPISEHNRLYWYRQTLGQGPEFLTYFQNEAQLEKSRLLSDRFSAERPKGSFSTLEIQRTEQGDSAMYLCASSFTGVDTQYFGPGTRLTVL.

CDR3 sequence reads: CASRSGGAGANVLTF. CDR3 nucleotides: TGTGCCAGTAGGTCAGGGGGCGCCGGGGCCAACGTCCTGACTTTC. This chain links TRBV19 with TRBJ2-6, with 8 bases matching TRBD1. V shed 6 bases, J shed 4 bases, and the junction held 5 bases outside the gene matches. The CDR3 consists of 15 residues. CDR1 LNHDA and CDR2 SQIVND come from the germline V gene (reference sequence).

J is TRBJ2-5 and V is TRBV11-2; a possible D gene is TRBD2 (5 bases). V was shortened by 4 bases and J by 7 bases, with 13 bases between the two germline ends. The germline CDR1 and CDR2 sequences are SGHAT and FQNNGV. The CDR3 is 13 residues long. The CDR3 loop is CASSWTGERTQYF. CDR3 DNA: TGTGCCAGCAGCTGGACCGGGGAGAGGACCCAGTACTTC. The variable domain in full, completed from reference TRBV11-2 and TRBJ2-5, reads EAGVAQSPRYKIIEKRQSVAFWCNPISGHATLYWYQQILGQGPKLLIQFQNNGVVDDSQLPKDRFSAERLKGVDSTLKIQPAKLEDSAVYLCASSWTGERTQYFGPGTRLLVL.